These 19 T cell receptor beta chains came from one sample sequenced in a study of blood T cell repertoires in COVID-19. Sequencing used immunoSEQ multiplex PCR; TCRdb keeps in-frame clones, though not all of them. Here the sample spans about 280,000 clones, around 80% being singletons. Sequenced: PBMCs or T cells enriched from blood (not recorded which). These TCRs come from a man in his forties who had been exposed to COVID-19.

This clone was counted once. V usage is TRBV11-2 and J usage is TRBJ2-7; perhaps TRBD2 as D (6 bases). The CDR3 totals 15 residues. The V and J ends lost 0 bases and 3 bases respectively, with 12 bases between them. Per germline, CDR1 SGHAT and CDR2 FQNNGV. CDR3 loop: CASSLEVGRGYEQYF. The CDR3 coding sequence is TGTGCCAGCAGCTTAGAGGTGGGGCGGGGCTACGAGCAGTACTTC. Combining the CDR3 with reference TRBV11-2 and TRBJ2-7 gives the whole variable domain EAGVAQSPRYKIIEKRQSVAFWCNPISGHATLYWYQQILGQGPKLLIQFQNNGVVDDSQLPKDRFSAERLKGVDSTLKIQPAKLEDSAVYLCASSLEVGRGYEQYFGPGTRLTVT.

J is TRBJ2-3 and V is TRBV10-3, with 9 nucleotides matching TRBD2. V dropped 5 bases and J dropped 6; count of bases not matched to a gene: 6. CDR1 is ENHRY, CDR2 SYGVKD, per germline. The CDR3 is made up of 14 amino acids. CDR3 residues: CAISRASGTDTQYF. The CDR3 bases are TGTGCCATCAGTAGGGCTAGCGGGACGGATACGCAGTATTTT.

The rearrangement uses TRBV2 and TRBJ2-1; possibly TRBD2 for D (6 bases). V was trimmed by 4 bases and J by 6 bases, leaving 7 bases between them. The length of the CDR3 is 12 residues. CDR1 SNHLY and CDR2 FYNNEI come from the germline V gene. The CDR3: CASSGEVNEQFF. CDR3 in DNA: TGTGCCAGCAGTGGGGAGGTCAATGAGCAGTTCTTC.

The rearrangement uses TRBV11-2 and TRBJ2-7, with 8 bases matching TRBD1. V gave up 6 bases and J gave up 3 bases; unmatched junction bases: 4. Looked up from germline, CDR1 is SGHAT and CDR2 is FQNNGV. The length of the CDR3 is 13 residues. The CDR3 is CASRSTGVYEQYF. CDR3 sequence (DNA): TGTGCCAGCAGGTCGACAGGGGTCTACGAGCAGTACTTC.

This rearrangement joins TRBV5-1 to TRBJ2-1, with D perhaps TRBD1 (6 bases). Trimming stripped 2 bases from V and 5 bases from J, with 14 bases between. The CDR3 length is 15 residues. Germline lookup yields CDR1 SGHRS and CDR2 YFSETQ. In DNA form, the CDR3 reads TGCGCCAGCAGCTTACAGGGACGGGGTGACAATGAGCAGTTCTTC. It translates to CASSLQGRGDNEQFF.

This chain uses TRBV27 with TRBJ2-7, with unresolved D. The CDR3 has 15 amino acids. Trimming cost V 1 base and J 6 bases, with 16 bases left between them. Germline lookup yields CDR1 MNHEY and CDR2 SMNVEV (reference sequence). The CDR3 DNA follows: TGTGCCAGCAGTTTATATCCGGCAGGCTCAAGCGAGCAGTACTTC. Its protein is CASSLYPAGSSEQYF.

In its sample, this clone was seen once. This chain uses TRBV6-4 with TRBJ1-6, with D tentatively TRBD1 (6 bases). The length of the CDR3 is 15 residues. Trimming removed 8 bases from V and 7 bases from J, with 18 bases in between. Germline V gene sequence: CDR1 MRHNA, CDR2 SNTAGT. In DNA form, the CDR3 reads TGTGCCAGCGGCTCAGTGAAGGGGGAGAATTCACCCCTCCACTTT. It translates to CASGSVKGENSPLHF.

The chain couples TRBV12-3 or TRBV12-4 to TRBJ2-2; the D is unclear. V lost 6 bases, J lost 3 bases, and 5 bases lay in between. This CDR3 comprises 12 residues. The CDR3 sequence: CASSYHTGELFF. The DNA of the CDR3 is TGTGCCAGCAGCTACCACACCGGGGAGCTGTTTTTT.

The chain links TRBV2 to TRBJ2-6; 7 bases line up with TRBD2. CDR3 length: 16 residues. The germline CDR1 and CDR2 sequences are SNHLY and FYNNEI. With 6 bases clipped from V and 0 bases from J, the junction kept 5 bases outside the gene matches. The CDR3 loop reads CASRTSLYSGANVLTF. For the CDR3, the DNA is TGTGCCAGCAGGACTAGCTTGTACTCTGGGGCCAACGTCCTGACTTTC. The whole variable domain, filled in from reference TRBV2 and TRBJ2-6, reads EPEVTQTPSHQVTQMGQEVILRCVPISNHLYFYWYRQILGQKVEFLVSFYNNEISEKSEIFDDQFSVERPDGSNFTLKIRSTKLEDSAMYFCASRTSLYSGANVLTFGAGSRLTVL.

The V call is TRBV7-9, the J call TRBJ1-1; D possibly corresponds to TRBD1 (6 bases). The CDR3 length is 15 residues. CDR1 is SEHNR, CDR2 FQNEAQ, per germline (reference sequence). V shed 5 bases and J shed 4 bases, with 17 bases lying between them. The CDR3 sequence is CASSQQGVGVTEAFF. CDR3 in DNA: TGTGCCAGCAGCCAACAGGGAGTTGGCGTCACTGAAGCTTTCTTT.

The sample holds a few counts of this clone. The chain has TRBV19 and TRBJ2-1, with D perhaps matching TRBD1 (6 bases). Deletions cut 6 bases from V and 1 base from J, with 19 bases between. Germline V gives CDR1 LNHDA, CDR2 SQIVND (reference sequence). The CDR3 totals 17 residues. The CDR3 region has the DNA TGTGCCAGTAGCCCTTTTATCCGACAGGCGTCCTACAATGAGCAGTTCTTC. This encodes CASSPFIRQASYNEQFF.

The chain couples TRBV13 to TRBJ2-1, with 7 bases aligning to TRBD2. The CDR3 has 16 residues. From germline, CDR1 is PRHDT and CDR2 FYEKMQ (reference sequence). V dropped 5 bases and J dropped 7; count of bases not matched to a gene: 14. CDR3 residues: CASSNPSGGSGNEQFF. CDR3 in DNA: TGTGCCAGCAGCAACCCTAGCGGAGGATCGGGGAATGAGCAGTTCTTC. The complete variable domain, with remaining parts taken from reference TRBV13 and TRBJ2-1, reads AAGVIQSPRHLIKEKRETATLKCYPIPRHDTVYWYQQGPGQDPQFLISFYEKMQSDKGSIPDRFSAQQFSDYHSELNMSSLELGDSALYFCASSNPSGGSGNEQFFGPGTRLTVL.

The chain couples TRBV3-1 (or the pseudogene TRBV3-2) to TRBJ2-7; 8 bases match TRBD1. The CDR3 loop spans 17 amino acids. With V trimmed by 4 bases and J by 5 bases, 16 bases remained unmatched. Per germline, CDR1 LGHDT and CDR2 YNNKEL (reference sequence). The CDR3 bases are TGTGCCAGCAGCCGAGATCAGACCGGGACAGGTTATCACGAGCAGTACTTC. It is translated as CASSRDQTGTGYHEQYF.

V gene TRBV2 combines with J gene TRBJ1-1; D gene uncertain. The ends were cut back, 7 bases at V and 5 bases at J, with 14 bases in the middle. Per germline, CDR1 SNHLY and CDR2 FYNNEI. The CDR3 spans 13 residues. The CDR3 loop is CASKGETATEAFF. The CDR3 region has the DNA TGTGCCAGCAAGGGAGAAACCGCAACTGAAGCTTTCTTT. The whole variable domain, filled in from reference TRBV2 and TRBJ1-1, reads EPEVTQTPSHQVTQMGQEVILRCVPISNHLYFYWYRQILGQKVEFLVSFYNNEISEKSEIFDDQFSVERPDGSNFTLKIRSTKLEDSAMYFCASKGETATEAFFGQGTRLTVV.

The rearrangement joins TRBV27 to TRBJ2-3, with TRBD1 as a possible D gene (6 bases). The CDR3 consists of 15 residues. V was shortened by 5 bases and J by 0 bases, with 12 bases between the two germline ends. Germline assignment: CDR1 MNHEY and CDR2 SMNVEV (reference sequence). CDR3 sequence: CASSAQRGSTDTQYF. Written as DNA, the CDR3 is TGTGCCAGCAGTGCGCAAAGGGGGAGCACAGATACGCAGTATTTT.

V usage is TRBV5-1 and J usage is TRBJ2-5, with 8 nucleotides matching TRBD1. There are 14 residues in the CDR3. V shed 1 base, J shed 3 bases, and the junction held 2 bases outside the gene matches. Germline CDR1 is SGHRS and CDR2 is YFSETQ. The CDR3 protein is CASSLLTGEETQYF. The CDR3 nucleotides read TGCGCCAGCAGCTTGTTGACAGGGGAAGAGACCCAGTACTTC. Full variable domain (rest looked up from reference TRBV5-1 and TRBJ2-5): KAGVTQTPRYLIKTRGQQVTLSCSPISGHRSVSWYQQTPGQGLQFLFEYFSETQRNKGNFPGRFSGRQFSNSRSEMNVSTLELGDSALYLCASSLLTGEETQYFGPGTRLLVL.

In its sample, this clone was seen once. The V and J genes are TRBV18 and TRBJ2-5; D unclear. The CDR3 sequence is 12 residues long. Germline-derived CDR1 and CDR2 are KGHSH and LQKENI. With 4 bases removed from V and 4 bases from J, the gap between germline ends came to 7 bases. CDR3 region: CASSRIRETQYF. CDR3 bases: TGTGCCAGCTCACGAATCAGAGAGACCCAGTACTTC.

The chain combines TRBV19 with TRBJ1-6; D uncertain. The length of the CDR3 is 14 residues. Trimming pared 5 bases from V and 5 bases from J, leaving 10 bases between. The germline V gene encodes CDR1 LNHDA and CDR2 SQIVND (reference sequence). The chain's CDR3 is CASSLAVNNSPLHF. In DNA, the CDR3 is TGTGCCAGTAGTTTGGCAGTCAATAATTCACCCCTCCACTTT.

The chain carries TRBV11-3 and TRBJ2-5, with D maybe TRBD2 (6 bases). The CDR3 has 16 amino acids. The germline V gene encodes CDR1 SGHNT and CDR2 YENEEA. Trimming took 0 bases from V and 5 from J, leaving 16 bases between them. The CDR3 nucleotides are TGTGCCAGCAGCTTAGAGGGGCGGGGACGTTGGGAGACCCAGTACTTC. Translation gives CASSLEGRGRWETQYF. Full variable domain (outside the CDR3, taken from reference TRBV11-3 and TRBJ2-5): EAGVVQSPRYKIIEKKQPVAFWCNPISGHNTLYWYLQNLGQGPELLIRYENEEAVDDSQLPKDRFSAERLKGVDSTLKIQPAELGDSAVYLCASSLEGRGRWETQYFGPGTRLLVL.